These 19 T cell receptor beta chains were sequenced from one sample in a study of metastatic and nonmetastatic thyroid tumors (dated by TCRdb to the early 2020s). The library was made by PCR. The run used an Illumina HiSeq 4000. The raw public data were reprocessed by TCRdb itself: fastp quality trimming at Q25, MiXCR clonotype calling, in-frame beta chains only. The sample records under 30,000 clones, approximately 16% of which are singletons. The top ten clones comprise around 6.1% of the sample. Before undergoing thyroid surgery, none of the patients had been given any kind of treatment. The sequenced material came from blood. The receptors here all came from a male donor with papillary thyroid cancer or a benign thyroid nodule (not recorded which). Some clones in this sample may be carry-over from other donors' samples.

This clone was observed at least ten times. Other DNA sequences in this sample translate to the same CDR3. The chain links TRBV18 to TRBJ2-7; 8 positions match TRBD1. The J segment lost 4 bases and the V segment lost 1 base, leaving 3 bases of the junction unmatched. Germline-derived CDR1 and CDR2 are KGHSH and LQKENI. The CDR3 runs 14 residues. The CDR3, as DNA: TGTGCCAGCTCACCACAGACAGGGGAATACGAGCAGTACTTC. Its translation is CASSPQTGEYEQYF.

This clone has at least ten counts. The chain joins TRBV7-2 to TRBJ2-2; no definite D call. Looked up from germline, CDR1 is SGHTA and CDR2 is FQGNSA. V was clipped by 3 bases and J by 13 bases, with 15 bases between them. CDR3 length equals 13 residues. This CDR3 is CASSLPKSSGLFF. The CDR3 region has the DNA TGTGCCAGCAGCTTGCCAAAGAGCTCCGGGCTGTTTTTT.

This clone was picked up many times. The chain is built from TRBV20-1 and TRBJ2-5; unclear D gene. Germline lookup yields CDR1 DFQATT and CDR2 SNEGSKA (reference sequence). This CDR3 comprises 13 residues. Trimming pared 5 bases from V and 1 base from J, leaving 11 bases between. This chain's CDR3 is CSASPTSQETQYF. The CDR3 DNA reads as TGCAGTGCTTCTCCCACCTCCCAAGAGACCCAGTACTTC.

Here the CDR3 reads CASSPGTSGFPSYEQYF. CDR3 nucleotide sequence: TGTGCCAGCTCACCAGGTACTAGCGGGTTTCCCTCCTACGAGCAGTACTTC. The rearrangement joins TRBV18 to TRBJ2-7; 9 bases align to TRBD2. The J segment lost 0 bases and the V segment lost 2 bases, leaving 8 bases of the junction unmatched. The CDR3 length is 17 residues. The germline CDR1 and CDR2 sequences are KGHSH and LQKENI.

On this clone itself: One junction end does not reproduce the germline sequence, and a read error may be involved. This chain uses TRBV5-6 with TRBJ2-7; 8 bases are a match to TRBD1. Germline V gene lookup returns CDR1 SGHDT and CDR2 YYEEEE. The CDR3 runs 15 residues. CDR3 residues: CASSAWTGSSYEQYF. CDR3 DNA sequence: TGTGCCAGCAGCGCTTGGACAGGGAGCTCCTATGAGCAGTACTTC.

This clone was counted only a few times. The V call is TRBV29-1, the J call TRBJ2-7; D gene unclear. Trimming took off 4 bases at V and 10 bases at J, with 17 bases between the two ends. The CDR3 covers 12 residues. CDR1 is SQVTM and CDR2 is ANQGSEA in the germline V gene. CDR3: CSVVPMDGYQYF. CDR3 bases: TGCAGCGTTGTCCCAATGGACGGCTATCAGTACTTC.

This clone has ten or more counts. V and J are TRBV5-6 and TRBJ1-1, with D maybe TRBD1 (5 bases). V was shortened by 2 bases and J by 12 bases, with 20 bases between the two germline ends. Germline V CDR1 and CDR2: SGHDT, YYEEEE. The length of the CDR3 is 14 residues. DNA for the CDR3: TGTGCCAGCAGCTTTCAGGGCCAAAGGAAGAAAACTTTCTTT. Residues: CASSFQGQRKKTFF.

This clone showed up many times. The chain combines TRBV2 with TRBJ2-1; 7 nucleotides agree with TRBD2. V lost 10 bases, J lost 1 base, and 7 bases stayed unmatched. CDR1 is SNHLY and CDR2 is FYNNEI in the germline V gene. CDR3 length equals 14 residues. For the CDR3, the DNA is TGTGCCATTAAATCTAGCGGATCCTACAATGAGCAGTTCTTC. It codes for CAIKSSGSYNEQFF.

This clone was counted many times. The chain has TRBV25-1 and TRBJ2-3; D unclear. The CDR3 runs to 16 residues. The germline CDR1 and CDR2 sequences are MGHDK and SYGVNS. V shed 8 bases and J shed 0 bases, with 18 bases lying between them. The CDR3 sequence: CASSRVGSSSTDTQYF. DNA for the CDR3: TGTGCCAGCTCCCGAGTTGGGTCCTCTAGCACAGATACGCAGTATTTT.

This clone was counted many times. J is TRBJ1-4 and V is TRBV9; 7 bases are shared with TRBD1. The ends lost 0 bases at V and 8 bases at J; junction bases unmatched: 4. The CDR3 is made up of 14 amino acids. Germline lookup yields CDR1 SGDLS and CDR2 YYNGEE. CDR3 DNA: TGTGCCAGCAGCGTAGCGACAGGGACGGAAAAACTGTTTTTT. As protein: CASSVATGTEKLFF.

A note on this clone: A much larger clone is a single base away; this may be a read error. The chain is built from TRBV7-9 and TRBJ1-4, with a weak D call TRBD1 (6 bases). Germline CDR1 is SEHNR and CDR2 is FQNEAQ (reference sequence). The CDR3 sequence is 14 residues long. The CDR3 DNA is TGTGCCAGCAGCTCACCGGGACACACCAAAAAACTGCTTTTT. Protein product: CASSSPGHTKKLLF.

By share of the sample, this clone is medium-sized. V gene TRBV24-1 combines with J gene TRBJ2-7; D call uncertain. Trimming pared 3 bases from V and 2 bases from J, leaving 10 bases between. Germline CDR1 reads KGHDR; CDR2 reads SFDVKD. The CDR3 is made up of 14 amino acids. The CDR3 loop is CATSDPLNPYEQYF. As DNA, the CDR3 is TGTGCCACCAGTGATCCCCTCAACCCCTACGAGCAGTACTTC.

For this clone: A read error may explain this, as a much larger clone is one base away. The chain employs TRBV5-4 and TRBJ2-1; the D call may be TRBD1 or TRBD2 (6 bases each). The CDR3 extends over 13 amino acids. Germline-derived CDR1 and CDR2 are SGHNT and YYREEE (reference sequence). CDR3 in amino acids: CASSLGGYNGQFF. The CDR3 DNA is TGTGCCAGCAGCTTAGGGGGGTACAATGGGCAGTTCTTC.

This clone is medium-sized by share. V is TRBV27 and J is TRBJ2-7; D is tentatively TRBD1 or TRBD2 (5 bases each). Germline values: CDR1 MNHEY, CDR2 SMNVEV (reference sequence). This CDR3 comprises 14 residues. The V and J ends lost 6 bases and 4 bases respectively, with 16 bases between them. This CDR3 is CASSTTGPTYEQYF. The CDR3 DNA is TGTGCCAGCAGCACAACGGGGCCTACGTACGAGCAGTACTTC.

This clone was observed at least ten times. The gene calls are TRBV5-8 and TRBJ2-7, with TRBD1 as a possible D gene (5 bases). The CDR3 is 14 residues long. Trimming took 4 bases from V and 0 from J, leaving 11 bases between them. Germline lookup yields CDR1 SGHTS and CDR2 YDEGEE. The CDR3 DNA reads TGTGCCAGCAGCCTAAGACAGAACTCCTACGAGCAGTACTTC. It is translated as CASSLRQNSYEQYF.

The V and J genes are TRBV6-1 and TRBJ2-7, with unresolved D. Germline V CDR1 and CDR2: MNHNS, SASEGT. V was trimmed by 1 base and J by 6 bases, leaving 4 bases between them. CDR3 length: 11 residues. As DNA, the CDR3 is TGTGCCAGCAGTGAAGTGTTCGAGCAGTACTTC. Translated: CASSEVFEQYF.

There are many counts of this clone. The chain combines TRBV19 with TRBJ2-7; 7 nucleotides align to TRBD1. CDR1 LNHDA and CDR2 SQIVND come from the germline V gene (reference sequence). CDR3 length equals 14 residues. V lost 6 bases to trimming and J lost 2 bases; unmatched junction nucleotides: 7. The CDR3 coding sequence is TGTGCCAGTAGATCGGACAGGCGAACCTACGAGCAGTACTTC. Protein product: CASRSDRRTYEQYF.

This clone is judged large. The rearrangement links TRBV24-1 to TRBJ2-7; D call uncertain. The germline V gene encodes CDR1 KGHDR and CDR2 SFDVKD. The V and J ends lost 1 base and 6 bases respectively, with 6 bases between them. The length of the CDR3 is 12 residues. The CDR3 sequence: CATSDFGREQYF. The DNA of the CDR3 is TGTGCCACCAGTGATTTTGGCCGCGAGCAGTACTTC.

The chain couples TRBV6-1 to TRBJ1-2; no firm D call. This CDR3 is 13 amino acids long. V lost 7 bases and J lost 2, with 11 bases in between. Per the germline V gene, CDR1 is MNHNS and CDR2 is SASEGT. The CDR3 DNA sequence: TGTGCCAGCACTTTTGGCAGAAACTATGGCTACACCTTC. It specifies CASTFGRNYGYTF.